The 19 T cell receptor beta chains in this list originate from one sample, sequenced in a study of kidney transplant recipient with SARS-CoV-2 infection. In TCRdb, the reads were re-called with MiXCR into one record per CDR3 protein. The sample holds 200,000 to 300,000 distinct CDR3 sequences, around 30% seen once. Sequences were derived from a blood sample, sampled at baseline and between days 110 and 120 from a kidney transplant recipient. These TCRs come from a male patient aged 25-45 years who had COVID-19 and was a kidney transplant recipient. Some T cells may be provided by the graft donor.

The chain combines TRBV11-1 with TRBJ2-5, with D possibly TRBD1 on 5 matching bases. This CDR3 region has 13 residues. Germline CDR1 is SGHAT and CDR2 is FQDESV (reference sequence). The V end lost 5 bases, the J end lost 5 bases, and 12 bases lay between the germline ends. CDR3 in amino acids: CASSTRDRETQYF. The CDR3 nucleotides are TGTGCCAGCAGCACCAGGGATCGGGAGACCCAGTACTTC.

As to this clonotype: A read error is possible here, since a much larger clone lies one base away. V usage is TRBV7-9 and J usage is TRBJ2-7; 7 nucleotides match TRBD2. Germline CDR1 reads SEHNR; CDR2 reads FQNEAQ (reference sequence). There are 14 residues in the CDR3. For the CDR3, the DNA is TGTGCCAGCAGCTTATCTAGCGGAGACTACGAGCGGTACTTC. Protein product: CASSLSSGDYERYF.

In this sample, this clonotype turned up a few times. The junction shows a germline mismatch at one end, possibly a read error. J is TRBJ1-2 and V is TRBV7-9; D remains ambiguous. Germline-derived CDR1 and CDR2 are SEHNR and FQNEAQ (reference sequence). CDR3 size: 12 residues. Here the CDR3 reads CTSSLATPGYTF. For the CDR3, the DNA is TGTACCAGCAGCTTAGCGACCCCCGGCTACACCTTC.

This clonotype was recorded at least ten times. The V gene is TRBV10-1, the J gene TRBJ1-4, with D possibly TRBD1 on 6 matching bases. Germline CDR1 WNHNN, CDR2 SYGVQD (reference sequence). The CDR3 sequence is 13 residues long. V was shortened by 5 bases and J by 6 bases, with 10 bases between the two germline ends. Here the CDR3 DNA reads TGCGCCAGCAGTTCAGGGGTAGATGAAAAACTGTTTTTT. Amino acid sequence: CASSSGVDEKLFF.

This clonotype appeared a few times. This chain links TRBV2 with TRBJ2-3; TRBD2 aligns across 8 bases. The length of the CDR3 is 16 residues. Germline loops: CDR1 SNHLY, CDR2 FYNNEI. V was clipped by 6 bases and J by 4 bases; unmatched bases: 12. The chain's CDR3 is CASRETSGLPPDTQYF. The CDR3 region has the DNA TGTGCCAGCAGGGAAACTAGCGGACTTCCTCCAGATACGCAGTATTTT.

Remarks on this clonotype: This sequence may be a read error, since a much larger clone differs from it by one base. The V and J genes are TRBV6-2 or TRBV6-3 and TRBJ1-1, with D unresolved. This CDR3 spans 16 amino acids. Looked up from germline, CDR1 is MNHEY and CDR2 is SVGEGT. CDR3: CVSSSTAASMNTEAFF. CDR3 bases: TGTGTCAGCAGTTCAACAGCTGCTTCTATGAACACTGAAGCTTTCTTT.

This clonotype was found many times. The CDR3 DNA reads as TGTGCCAGCAGCCCCCGAGTCAGGAGCCAGAGTTTTGAAAAACTGTTTTTT. It specifies CASSPRVRSQSFEKLFF. The chain uses TRBV3-1 and TRBJ1-4; D uncertain. Trimming stripped 4 bases from V and 7 bases from J, with 22 bases between. The CDR3 is made up of 17 amino acids. Per germline, CDR1 LGHDT and CDR2 YNNKEL (reference sequence).

Turning to this clonotype: A much bigger clone sits one base away, suggesting this may be a read error. V usage is TRBV7-9 and J usage is TRBJ2-4; TRBD2 matches at 14 bases. The DNA matches TRBJ2-7 better at its end, which makes the J call doubtful. Germline V CDR1 and CDR2: SEHNR, FQNEAQ (reference sequence). The CDR3 spans 17 residues. This CDR3 is CASSWGLAGATGYEQYF. CDR3 coding DNA: TGTGCCAGCAGCTGGGGACTAGCGGGAGCTACTGGATACGAGCAGTACTTC.

Worth noting for this clonotype: This may arise from a read error, as a much more abundant clone is one base away. The gene calls are TRBV12-3 or TRBV12-4 and TRBJ2-1, with 10 bases lining up with TRBD2. The CDR3 has 15 residues. CDR3 residues: CASSPAGGHSNGQFF. CDR3 nucleotides: TGTGCCAGCAGTCCAGCGGGAGGGCATAGCAATGGGCAGTTCTTC.

In its sample, this clonotype was seen once. A much larger clone is a single base away; this may be a read error. V usage is TRBV30 and J usage is TRBJ1-6, with a tentative D call TRBD1 (5 bases). The CDR3 runs to 13 residues. Trimming took off 7 bases at V and 10 bases at J, with 17 bases between the two ends. CDR1 and CDR2 from the germline V gene are GTSNPN and SVGIG (reference sequence). This chain's CDR3 is CASGTHRESPLHF. CDR3 DNA: TGTGCCTCCGGGACCCACCGGGAATCACCCCTCCACTTT. The full variable domain, with the rest looked up from reference TRBV30 and TRBJ1-6, is SQTIHQWPATLVQPVGSPLSLECTVEGTSNPNLYWYRQAAGRGLQLLFYSVGIGQISSEVPQNLSASRPQDRQFILSSKKLLLSDSGFYLCASGTHRESPLHFGNGTRLTVT.

Points on this clonotype: This may be a read error, as it is one base from a much larger clone. The chain links TRBV5-1 to TRBJ1-1; weak D call: TRBD1 (5 bases). V was pared by 4 bases and J by 3 bases, with 13 bases between. The CDR3 is made up of 14 amino acids. Germline CDR1 SGHRS, CDR2 YFSETQ. The CDR3 sequence is CASSLGSRDTEAFF. CDR3 sequence (DNA): TGCGCCAGCAGCCTCGGTTCCAGGGACACTGAAGCTTTCTTT. The variable domain in full, completed from reference TRBV5-1 and TRBJ1-1, reads KAGVTQTPRYLIKTRGQQVTLSCSPISGHRSVSWYQQTPGQGLQFLFEYFSETQRNKGNFPGRFSGRQFSNSRSEMNVSTLELGDSALYLCASSLGSRDTEAFFGQGTRLTVV.

This clonotype was counted many times. J is TRBJ2-3 and V is TRBV6-4; the D is unclear. V lost 6 bases and J lost 0, with 4 bases in between. Germline CDR1 reads MRHNA; CDR2 reads SNTAGT. This CDR3 has 12 residues. CDR3 nucleotides: TGTGCCAGCAGAAGGAGCACAGATACGCAGTATTTT. Translation: CASRRSTDTQYF.

This CDR3 reads CASSWQRTRNEQFF. The DNA for the CDR3 is TGTGCCAGCAGCTGGCAGAGGACCCGCAATGAGCAGTTCTTC. J is TRBJ2-1 and V is TRBV7-9, with D hard to call. The CDR3 consists of 14 residues. Between the trimmed V and J ends, which lost 4 bases and 6 bases, there was a span of 13 bases. Germline values: CDR1 SEHNR, CDR2 FQNEAQ (reference sequence).

This clonotype was picked up many times. The J gene is TRBJ1-5, the V gene TRBV12-3 or TRBV12-4; 7 bases agree with TRBD1. This CDR3 is 14 amino acids long. V gave up 2 bases and J gave up 4 bases; unmatched junction bases: 2. The CDR3 sequence: CASSLRGLNQPQHF. Here the CDR3 DNA reads TGTGCCAGCAGTTTAAGGGGGCTTAATCAGCCCCAGCATTTT.

This clonotype was recorded many times. V gene TRBV6-5 combines with J gene TRBJ2-2; D possibly corresponds to TRBD2 (6 bases). V lost 5 bases, J lost 3 bases, and 10 bases lay in between. The CDR3 is 14 amino acids. The germline CDR1 and CDR2 sequences are MNHEY and SVGAGI. CDR3 loop: CASSPLADTGELFF. The CDR3 DNA is TGTGCCAGCAGTCCACTAGCAGACACCGGGGAGCTGTTTTTT.

This clonotype has a handful of counts. The rearrangement uses TRBV24-1 and TRBJ1-2; no clear D gene. CDR1 is KGHDR, CDR2 SFDVKD, per germline. CDR3 size: 17 residues. V was pared by 6 bases and J by 4 bases, with 23 bases between. As DNA, the CDR3 is TGTGCCACCAGTCCCGAATATAGTACCAGAAAGACCTATGGCTACACCTTC. Translated, it gives CATSPEYSTRKTYGYTF.

The rearrangement links TRBV9 to TRBJ1-6; D possibly corresponds to TRBD1 (5 bases). The CDR3 sequence is 14 residues long. Germline CDR1 SGDLS, CDR2 YYNGEE. V lost 4 bases to trimming and J lost 4 bases, with 9 bases between them. In DNA form, the CDR3 reads TGTGCCAGCAGCCCCGACAGTTATAATTCACCCCTCCACTTT. Its translation: CASSPDSYNSPLHF.

Only a few counts were recorded for this clonotype. CDR3 amino acids: CASSPRTSGRSSSYNEQFF. The CDR3 DNA sequence: TGTGCCAGCAGTCCGCGGACTAGCGGGAGGTCGAGCTCCTACAATGAGCAGTTCTTC. The V gene is TRBV7-9, the J gene TRBJ2-1; 14 bases match TRBD2. Germline V lookup: CDR1 SEHNR, CDR2 FQNEAQ (reference sequence). The V segment lost 6 bases and the J segment 0 bases; nucleotides outside the gene matches: 10. This CDR3 has 19 residues.

This clonotype showed up many times. A junction boundary mismatches the germline segment, possibly from a read error. The chain couples TRBV10-3 to TRBJ1-1, with 8 bases matching TRBD1. This CDR3 is built from 15 residues. Germline values: CDR1 ENHRY, CDR2 SYGVKD. The CDR3 sequence: CAISEPRTGNPEAFF. The CDR3 DNA follows: TGTGCCATCAGTGAGCCAAGGACAGGGAACCCTGAAGCTTTCTTT.